Sequencing of this TCR beta chain was carried out in a study of T cell changes during pregnancy in multiple sclerosis. Using immunoSEQ multiplex PCR, the repertoire was profiled, and TCRdb retains in-frame clones only, with some absent. The table records about 92,000 clones, around 92% of them present only once. The V gene lost 0 bases and the J gene lost 7 bases, with 16 bases spanning the gap. Germline loops: CDR1 SGHRS, CDR2 YFSETQ. The CDR3 is made up of 15 amino acids. The sequences come from peripheral blood, collected in the first trimester of pregnancy. This rearrangement joins TRBV5-1 to TRBJ2-5; possibly TRBD1 for D (6 bases). The source is a female donor with multiple sclerosis, enrolled in a pregnancy study. In DNA, the CDR3 is TGCGCCAGCAGCTTGGTAGGAGGCGAGACAGGGACCCAGTACTTC. Protein: CASSLVGGETGTQYF.